Each of the 19 T cell receptor beta chains below was sequenced from the same sample in a study of early T cells in non-severe SARS-CoV-2 infection. In TCRdb, the 5' RACE reads were re-called with MiXCR into one record per CDR3 protein. The sample includes around 62,000 distinct CDR3 sequences, 9.5% to 15% of them seen just once. The sequenced sample consisted of whole blood. The receptors were sampled from an adult who was a healthcare worker with PCR-confirmed SARS-CoV-2 infection or an uninfected control (not recorded which).

This clonotype was found many times. The gene calls are TRBV5-1 and TRBJ2-1; D unresolved. Germline V gene lookup returns CDR1 SGHRS and CDR2 YFSETQ. V was shortened by 0 bases and J by 0 bases, with 7 bases between the two germline ends. The CDR3 consists of 15 residues. In nucleotides, the CDR3 is TGCGCCAGCAGCTTGGGGGTTAGCTCCTACAATGAGCAGTTCTTC. Amino acids: CASSLGVSSYNEQFF.

This clonotype has at least ten counts. The J gene is TRBJ1-3, the V gene TRBV5-6, with 8 bases that match TRBD1. This CDR3 has 17 amino acids. Germline-derived CDR1 and CDR2 are SGHDT and YYEEEE. After removal of 3 bases from V and 2 bases from J, the junction contained 10 bases not matched to a gene. CDR3 amino acids: CASSSRTGRFAGNTIYF. In DNA form, the CDR3 reads TGTGCCAGCAGCTCCAGGACAGGGAGGTTCGCTGGAAACACCATATATTTT.

The chain joins TRBV9 to TRBJ2-1; D unresolved. CDR1 is SGDLS, CDR2 YYNGEE, per germline. The V end was cut by 0 bases, the J end by 6 bases, with 13 bases between. The CDR3 has 15 amino acids. The CDR3 protein is CASSVAGDGFNEQFF. The CDR3 bases are TGTGCCAGCAGCGTAGCCGGAGACGGCTTCAATGAGCAGTTCTTC.

This clonotype occurred many times. V and J are TRBV5-1 and TRBJ2-7; a weak D match, TRBD2 (6 bases). V lost 0 bases and J lost 8, with 18 bases in between. Germline V gene sequence: CDR1 SGHRS, CDR2 YFSETQ. The CDR3 is 15 residues long. The CDR3 DNA sequence: TGCGCCAGCAGCTTGGTAGGGACTGTCCTTGGGAAGCAGTACTTC. It encodes CASSLVGTVLGKQYF.

This clonotype was counted only a few times. The chain links TRBV7-9 to TRBJ2-1, with 7 bases aligning to TRBD1. V lost 3 bases to trimming and J lost 12 bases; unmatched junction nucleotides: 8. This CDR3 spans 13 amino acids. CDR1 is SEHNR, CDR2 FQNEAQ, per germline (reference sequence). CDR3 protein: CASSLGTAESQFF. As DNA, the CDR3 is TGTGCCAGCAGCTTGGGGACAGCGGAATCGCAGTTCTTC.

The V and J genes are TRBV7-9 and TRBJ2-3; TRBD2 agrees at 11 bases. The CDR3 totals 19 residues. Germline V gives CDR1 SEHNR, CDR2 FQNEAQ (reference sequence). The trim removed 5 bases at V and 6 bases at J, leaving 19 bases unmatched. The CDR3: CASSPPRLAGGLLRDTQYF. The CDR3 coding sequence is TGTGCCAGCAGCCCACCCCGTCTAGCGGGAGGCCTCCTTCGGGATACGCAGTATTTT. Using reference TRBV7-9 and TRBJ2-3 for the parts outside the CDR3, the full variable domain is DTGVSQNPRHKITKRGQNVTFRCDPISEHNRLYWYRQTLGQGPEFLTYFQNEAQLEKSRLLSDRFSAERPKGSFSTLEIQRTEQGDSAMYLCASSPPRLAGGLLRDTQYFGPGTRLTVL.

This clonotype was seen just once. An end of the junction differs from the germline gene, which may be a read error. The rearrangement uses TRBV5-1 and TRBJ1-1; no clear D. The CDR3 is 10 residues long. CDR1 is SGHRS and CDR2 is YFSETQ in the germline V gene. The CDR3 DNA reads as TGCGCCAGCAGCTTGGCCAATTGCCTTTTT. This sequence encodes CASSLANCLF.

The gene calls are TRBV28 and TRBJ2-1, with D uncertain. Germline-derived CDR1 and CDR2 are MDHEN and SYDVKM. This CDR3 has 12 amino acids. V lost 6 bases to trimming and J lost 4 bases, with 7 bases between them. CDR3 bases: TGTGCCAGCAGCCTTGAATACAATGAGCAGTTCTTC. Its protein is CASSLEYNEQFF. Combining the CDR3 with reference TRBV28 and TRBJ2-1 gives the whole variable domain DVKVTQSSRYLVKRTGEKVFLECVQDMDHENMFWYRQDPGLGLRLIYFSYDVKMKEKGDIPEGYSVSREKKERFSLILESASTNQTSMYLCASSLEYNEQFFGPGTRLTVL.

A few counts support this clonotype. The V and J genes are TRBV5-1 and TRBJ1-1; D gene uncertain. This CDR3 has 14 amino acids. With 3 bases removed from V and 2 bases from J, the gap between germline ends came to 11 bases. Germline V gene lookup returns CDR1 SGHRS and CDR2 YFSETQ. The CDR3 here is CASSSAGPNTEAFF. DNA for the CDR3: TGCGCCAGCAGCTCGGCGGGCCCCAACACTGAAGCTTTCTTT.

This clonotype was recorded many times. This chain joins TRBV12-3 or TRBV12-4 and TRBJ2-1; possible D gene TRBD2, 5 bases. With 0 bases removed from V and 3 bases from J, the gap between germline ends came to 9 bases. The CDR3 length is 15 residues. DNA for the CDR3: TGTGCCAGCAGTTTAGCGGGGAGAAGCTACAATGAGCAGTTCTTC. Protein product: CASSLAGRSYNEQFF.

Regarding this clonotype: A junction boundary mismatches the germline segment, possibly from a read error. The chain has TRBV9 and TRBJ1-6; D is ambiguous. Germline CDR1 SGDLS, CDR2 YYNGEE. This CDR3 has 15 amino acids. The CDR3 loop reads CASSVGSSYNSPLHF. CDR3 DNA sequence: TGTGCCAGCAGCGTCGGAAGCTCCTATAATTCACCCCTCCATTTT.

This clonotype appeared many times. The CDR3 bases are TGTGCCAGCAGCTTTAAAGTACAGTCCTACGAGCAGTACTTC. It yields the protein CASSFKVQSYEQYF. J is TRBJ2-7 and V is TRBV7-2; D not resolved. Trimming pared 3 bases from V and 1 base from J, leaving 10 bases between. The germline V gene has CDR1 SGHTA and CDR2 FQGNSA. The CDR3 contains 14 residues.

The chain is built from TRBV28 and TRBJ2-4; 11 nucleotides agree with TRBD2. This CDR3 has 15 amino acids. Germline V lookup: CDR1 MDHEN, CDR2 SYDVKM. Trimming removed 5 bases from V and 2 bases from J; junction bases left unmatched: 2. The CDR3 here is CASSIAGGPKNIQYF. The CDR3 nucleotides read TGTGCCAGCAGTATAGCGGGAGGGCCCAAAAACATTCAGTACTTC.

At least ten counts were recorded for this clonotype. This rearrangement joins TRBV13 to TRBJ2-1; the D gene is possibly TRBD2 (5 bases). This CDR3 is built from 14 residues. With 3 bases removed from V and 7 bases from J, the gap between germline ends came to 13 bases. The germline gives CDR1 PRHDT, CDR2 FYEKMQ (reference sequence). The CDR3 loop reads CASSFVGEGNEQFF. The CDR3 coding sequence is TGTGCCAGCAGCTTCGTGGGAGAAGGGAATGAGCAGTTCTTC.

This clonotype was recorded once. The V call is TRBV29-1, the J call TRBJ2-7; D might be TRBD2 (5 bases). Germline loops: CDR1 SQVTM, CDR2 ANQGSEA. Trimming removed 0 bases at V and 7 bases at J, with 16 bases between. CDR3 length equals 14 residues. The chain's CDR3 is CSVEEGARQGEQYF. The CDR3 bases are TGCAGCGTTGAAGAGGGAGCCAGACAAGGGGAGCAGTACTTC.

This clonotype was counted only a few times. This chain connects TRBV29-1 to TRBJ2-5, with D possibly being TRBD1 (5 bases). The CDR3 length is 12 residues. The V end was cut by 8 bases, the J end by 3 bases, with 13 bases between. Looked up from germline, CDR1 is SQVTM and CDR2 is ANQGSEA. CDR3 loop: CSTSDIKETQYF. CDR3 DNA: TGCAGCACCTCGGACATTAAAGAGACCCAGTACTTC.

This clonotype was detected many times. The chain uses TRBV27 and TRBJ1-1; the D is unclear. With 2 bases removed from V and 1 base from J, the gap between germline ends came to 5 bases. CDR3 length: 13 amino acids. The germline CDR1 and CDR2 sequences are MNHEY and SMNVEV (reference sequence). The CDR3 loop reads CASSLRENTEAFF. DNA of the CDR3: TGTGCCAGCAGTTTACGGGAGAACACTGAAGCTTTCTTT.

The chain uses TRBV20-1 and TRBJ2-4; D is uncertain. The germline gives CDR1 DFQATT, CDR2 SNEGSKA (reference sequence). Deletions cut 3 bases from V and 2 bases from J, with 20 bases between. The CDR3 has 17 residues. The DNA of the CDR3 is TGCAGTGCTAGGGCCCTGGGTACGCTGGGGACCAAAAACATTCAGTACTTC. This sequence encodes CSARALGTLGTKNIQYF.

This clonotype was recorded at least ten times. The rearrangement links TRBV28 to TRBJ1-5; D gene unclear. The CDR3 has 14 residues. Germline CDR1 reads MDHEN; CDR2 reads SYDVKM. The V and J ends lost 8 bases and 0 bases respectively, with 11 bases between them. The CDR3 spells CASRTSDSNQPQHF. The CDR3 DNA sequence: TGTGCCAGCCGGACGTCAGATAGCAATCAGCCCCAGCATTTT.